The clone carrying this T cell receptor beta chain was observed a few times. Its specificity is unknown. Time point described: sample taken at primary tumor resection. From tumor, nontumor lung or frozen PBMC, whole RNA was taken unsorted for sequencing. The donors were approximately 70 patients with non-small cell lung cancer that was early-stage and untreated. This sample is drawn from a study of spatial heterogeneity in lung cancer. The ends lost 2 bases at V and 10 bases at J; junction bases unmatched: 11. Germline lookup yields CDR1 SGHTA and CDR2 FQGNSA. This CDR3 spans 16 amino acids. Study-level findings and limits: More often at tumor resection than at routine follow-up, ubiquitous expanded tumor TCRs were detected in the blood.

Each TCR cDNA molecule bore a unique molecular identifier. Each CDR3 protein gets one entry after TCRdb re-called the 5' RACE reads with MiXCR. The sample shows roughly 46,000 distinct CDR3 sequences, 12% of them seen only once. V and J are TRBV7-2 and TRBJ2-1; 10 bases are a match to TRBD2. The clonotype comes from a female donor with early-stage non-small cell lung cancer. Sequencing used PBMCs, obtained at surgery. CDR3 residues: CASSLSLAGGRGEQFF. DNA for the CDR3: TGTGCCAGCAGCTTATCTTTAGCGGGGGGCAGGGGAGAGCAGTTCTTC.